This T cell receptor beta chain emerged from a study of cytomegalovirus exposure and HLA in healthy donors. Worth noting for this clone: Its antigen is unidentified.

Profiled with immunoSEQ multiplex PCR; TCRdb holds only in-frame clones, not every one. The sample has 130,000 to 150,000 clones, 70% to 90% seen once. Study-wide points: The authors listed around 150 TCR beta chains as cytomegalovirus-associated. Many donors shared some public TCRs, even though most TCR sequences were rare. Reported performance of the classifier showed diagnosis of cytomegalovirus status with high specificity and sensitivity.

With 8 bases clipped from V and 2 bases from J, the junction kept 8 bases outside the gene matches. Germline CDR1 MNHEY, CDR2 SVGAGI. This CDR3 region has 15 residues. The J gene is TRBJ2-1, the V gene TRBV6-5; 8 bases fit TRBD2. The source is a woman aged 25-40 years in good health and CMV-seronegative. Sequencing used PBMCs. The CDR3 loop reads CASYSPGLAYNEQFF. In nucleotides, the CDR3 is TGTGCCAGCTATTCGCCGGGACTAGCCTACAATGAGCAGTTCTTC.